Presented here are 22 T cell receptor beta chains from one specimen sequenced in a study of cytomegalovirus exposure and HLA in healthy donors. Only in-frame clones appear in the TCRdb table, and some are missing; sequencing was by immunoSEQ multiplex PCR. The sample contains 100,000 to 150,000 clones, roughly 91% of which appear only once. Sequencing input: PBMCs. These TCRs come from a man aged 30 to 39 in good health and CMV-seronegative.

The V call is TRBV7-6, the J call TRBJ2-5; tentatively, D is TRBD2 (5 bases). V was clipped by 2 bases and J by 5 bases, with 15 bases between them. There are 15 residues in the CDR3. Germline assignment: CDR1 SGHVS and CDR2 FNYEAQ. Written as DNA, the CDR3 is TGTGCCAGCAGCTTACAGACGGGAATCGTGGAGACCCAGTACTTC. Translating gives CASSLQTGIVETQYF.

The rearrangement joins TRBV7-9 to TRBJ1-4; D may be TRBD1 (5 bases). The germline gives CDR1 SEHNR, CDR2 FQNEAQ (reference sequence). The CDR3 is 16 residues long. Trimming removed 5 bases from V and 4 bases from J, with 17 bases in between. This CDR3 reads CASSPGGAAGNEKLFF. CDR3 sequence (DNA): TGTGCCAGCAGCCCCGGAGGGGCAGCGGGTAATGAAAAACTGTTTTTT.

The CDR3 nucleotides are TGTGCCACGCACCTCCCGGGAAGAAGAGAAAAACTGTTTTTT. It codes for CATHLPGRREKLFF. The chain links TRBV28 to TRBJ1-4; D is ambiguous. Per the germline V gene, CDR1 is MDHEN and CDR2 is SYDVKM. Deletions cut 10 bases from V and 8 bases from J, with 20 bases between. This CDR3 contains 14 residues.

The genes are TRBV28 and TRBJ1-5, with TRBD1 identical over 7 bases. Losses at the gene ends were 8 bases for V and 5 bases for J; bases not matched to a gene: 9. The CDR3 runs to 14 residues. Germline V gene lookup returns CDR1 MDHEN and CDR2 SYDVKM. The CDR3 coding sequence is TGTGCCAGCGGCTACCAGGGGGAATATCAGCCCCAGCATTTT. Translation: CASGYQGEYQPQHF.

The CDR3 bases are TGTGCCAGCAGTGCCCTGACAGGGGGAAATGAAAAACTGTTTTTT. It translates to CASSALTGGNEKLFF. J is TRBJ1-4 and V is TRBV28; TRBD1 aligns across 9 bases. The CDR3 is 15 amino acids. The germline gives CDR1 MDHEN, CDR2 SYDVKM. Trimming took 5 bases from V and 5 from J; bases not matched to a gene: 6.

The V and J genes are TRBV6-5 and TRBJ1-1; a weak D match, TRBD1 (6 bases). Trimming took 6 bases from V and 0 from J, leaving 14 bases between them. The germline V gene has CDR1 MNHEY and CDR2 SVGAGI. The CDR3 consists of 15 residues. CDR3 loop: CASRPLQGMNTEAFF. CDR3 nucleotide sequence: TGTGCCAGCAGACCCCTTCAGGGGATGAACACTGAAGCTTTCTTT.

This sequence joins TRBV6-5 and TRBJ1-5; possibly TRBD1 for D (6 bases). This CDR3 is 14 amino acids long. The V gene's germline CDR1 is MNHEY and CDR2 SVGAGI. V lost 6 bases and J lost 8, with 17 bases in between. The CDR3 bases are TGTGCCAGCAGGGGGGGGCAGCCAAGGGAGCCCCAGCATTTT. Its protein product is CASRGGQPREPQHF.

V is TRBV29-1 and J is TRBJ2-3, with no clear D. The CDR3 consists of 13 residues. V was shortened by 6 bases and J by 0 bases, with 10 bases between the two germline ends. Germline values: CDR1 SQVTM, CDR2 ANQGSEA. DNA for the CDR3: TGCAGCGTCCACACAAGAAGCACAGATACGCAGTATTTT. It is translated as CSVHTRSTDTQYF.

V is TRBV5-4 and J is TRBJ1-2, with TRBD1 matching over 10 bases. The CDR3 totals 16 residues. Germline lookup yields CDR1 SGHNT and CDR2 YYREEE (reference sequence). Trimming removed 3 bases from V and 6 bases from J; junction bases left unmatched: 11. The chain's CDR3 is CASSYTGTGEYDGYTF. The CDR3 coding sequence is TGTGCCAGCAGCTATACCGGGACAGGGGAATACGATGGCTACACCTTC.

The chain links TRBV2 to TRBJ1-4, with D possibly being TRBD1 (5 bases). Germline lookup yields CDR1 SNHLY and CDR2 FYNNEI. This CDR3 spans 15 amino acids. With 0 bases removed from V and 8 bases from J, the gap between germline ends came to 13 bases. CDR3 loop: CASSEALRGREKLFF. CDR3 DNA: TGTGCCAGCAGTGAAGCGCTAAGGGGCCGGGAAAAACTGTTTTTT.

This chain joins TRBV2 and TRBJ1-5, with 10 bases aligning to TRBD1. Trimming removed 5 bases from V and 6 bases from J; junction bases left unmatched: 4. This CDR3 has 14 residues. Germline V lookup: CDR1 SNHLY, CDR2 FYNNEI. The DNA of the CDR3 is TGTGCCAGCAGTCGTGACAGGGGGCCTCAGCCCCAGCATTTT. Translated: CASSRDRGPQPQHF.

The CDR3 loop reads CASRSGIGSGELFF. The CDR3 DNA reads TGTGCCAGCAGGTCGGGGATAGGGAGCGGGGAGCTGTTTTTT. The chain employs TRBV5-6 and TRBJ2-2, with D perhaps TRBD2 (5 bases). This CDR3 region has 14 residues. V was cut by 5 bases and J by 7 bases, with 15 bases left in between. CDR1 and CDR2 from the germline V gene are SGHDT and YYEEEE.

The rearrangement uses TRBV14 and TRBJ2-1; 12 nucleotides match TRBD1. The CDR3 is 16 amino acids. In germline, CDR1 is SGHDN, CDR2 FVKESK. The trim removed 1 base at V and 9 bases at J, leaving 7 bases unmatched. In nucleotides, the CDR3 is TGTGCCAGCAGCCAAGGTTGGGACAGGGGGCAAGGTGAGCAGTTCTTC. Translating it yields CASSQGWDRGQGEQFF.

V is TRBV7-9 and J is TRBJ1-1, with 8 bases matching TRBD1. V dropped 5 bases and J dropped 8; count of bases not matched to a gene: 7. The CDR3 runs to 13 residues. The germline gives CDR1 SEHNR, CDR2 FQNEAQ (reference sequence). The CDR3 coding sequence is TGTGCCAGCAGCCCGACAGGGGCTGGGGAAGCTTTCTTT. Translating gives CASSPTGAGEAFF.

CDR3 amino acids: CASTGWTSYNEQFF. CDR3 DNA sequence: TGTGCCAGCACGGGATGGACCTCCTACAATGAGCAGTTCTTC. The chain joins TRBV11-2 to TRBJ2-1; a weak D match, TRBD2 (5 bases). The CDR3 runs to 14 residues. The germline V gene has CDR1 SGHAT and CDR2 FQNNGV. Trimming stripped 7 bases from V and 0 bases from J, with 10 bases between. Full variable domain (missing parts from reference TRBV11-2 and TRBJ2-1): EAGVAQSPRYKIIEKRQSVAFWCNPISGHATLYWYQQILGQGPKLLIQFQNNGVVDDSQLPKDRFSAERLKGVDSTLKIQPAKLEDSAVYLCASTGWTSYNEQFFGPGTRLTVL.

The V call is TRBV5-4, the J call TRBJ2-3; possible D gene TRBD1, 6 bases. The germline V and J ends were trimmed by 2 bases and 0 bases, with 13 bases remaining between them. From germline, CDR1 is SGHNT and CDR2 YYREEE (reference sequence). The CDR3 loop spans 16 amino acids. CDR3 nucleotide sequence: TGTGCCAGCAGCTTACGACAGGCAGCTAGCACAGATACGCAGTATTTT. This encodes CASSLRQAASTDTQYF. Full variable domain (missing parts from reference TRBV5-4 and TRBJ2-3): ETGVTQSPTHLIKTRGQQVTLRCSSQSGHNTVSWYQQALGQGPQFIFQYYREEENGRGNFPPRFSGLQFPNYSSELNVNALELDDSALYLCASSLRQAASTDTQYFGPGTRLTVL.

The V gene is TRBV4-2, the J gene TRBJ2-1, with a possible D match to TRBD1 (7 bases). This CDR3 is built from 14 residues. V was shortened by 4 bases and J by 4 bases, with 11 bases between the two germline ends. Per the germline V gene, CDR1 is LGHNA and CDR2 is YNFKEQ. For the CDR3, the DNA is TGTGCCAGCAGCCCTTCAGGGGGGTACAATGAGCAGTTCTTC. Amino acids: CASSPSGGYNEQFF.

The CDR3 nucleotides are TGTGCCAGCAGCTTTGGAGAATCCTACGAGCAGTACTTC. Its translation is CASSFGESYEQYF. The chain recombines TRBV5-6 with TRBJ2-7; D is unclear. CDR3 length: 13 amino acids. Deletions cut 2 bases from V and 1 base from J, with 7 bases between. Looked up from germline, CDR1 is SGHDT and CDR2 is YYEEEE.

The chain recombines TRBV19 with TRBJ1-2; 9 bases are a match to TRBD1. Trimming took 6 bases from V and 4 from J; bases not matched to a gene: 9. CDR1 is LNHDA, CDR2 SQIVND, per germline (reference sequence). There are 15 residues in the CDR3. CDR3 loop: CASSHLGQGLYGYTF. CDR3 DNA: TGTGCCAGTAGCCATCTGGGACAGGGACTCTATGGCTACACCTTC.

The CDR3 nucleotides are TGTGCCAGCAGGCGGGACGGAGACAATGAGCAGTTCTTC. It encodes CASRRDGDNEQFF. The V and J genes are TRBV7-3 and TRBJ2-1; weak D call: TRBD2 (6 bases). Germline assignment: CDR1 SGHTA and CDR2 FQGTGA. The CDR3 loop spans 13 amino acids. Trimming removed 6 bases at V and 5 bases at J, with 11 bases between.

The V gene is TRBV6-5, the J gene TRBJ2-2; TRBD1 matches at 7 bases. V shed 4 bases, J shed 8 bases, and the junction held 7 bases outside the gene matches. Germline V gives CDR1 MNHEY, CDR2 SVGAGI. The CDR3 consists of 14 residues. As DNA, the CDR3 is TGTGCCAGCAGTTCCACAGGGGCCTATGGGGAGCTGTTTTTT. Residues: CASSSTGAYGELFF.

V and J are TRBV7-9 and TRBJ2-5, with a possible D match to TRBD1 (6 bases). V lost 0 bases and J 1 base, leaving 12 bases between the germline ends. This CDR3 comprises 16 residues. Germline CDR1 SEHNR, CDR2 FQNEAQ (reference sequence). The CDR3 region has the DNA TGTGCCAGCAGCTTAGCAGGGGGACGTCTCCAAGAGACCCAGTACTTC. Translating it yields CASSLAGGRLQETQYF.